Shown below are 9 T cell receptor beta chains from a single sample sequenced in a study of shared clonotypes between healthy human individuals. Assay: immunoSEQ multiplex PCR; the TCRdb copy retains only in-frame clones and omits some. The sample shows some 2.1 million clones, about 95% of them seen only once. Sequencing input: naive CD4+ T cells sorted from blood. As to subset: CD45RA+ positively selected. These receptors originate from a young man in good health.

The chain uses TRBV2 and TRBJ2-6, with TRBD1 as a possible D gene (5 bases). Trimming removed 4 bases from V and 2 bases from J, with 15 bases in between. The length of the CDR3 is 17 residues. The germline CDR1 and CDR2 sequences are SNHLY and FYNNEI. The CDR3 loop reads CASSGQSRLTGANVLTF. CDR3 nucleotides: TGTGCCAGCAGTGGACAGAGTAGACTGACTGGGGCCAACGTCCTGACTTTC.

V usage is TRBV19 and J usage is TRBJ1-5; unclear D gene. Trimming stripped 6 bases from V and 9 bases from J, with 15 bases between. Germline CDR1 and CDR2: LNHDA and SQIVND (reference sequence). The CDR3 totals 13 residues. CDR3 DNA sequence: TGTGCCAGTAGCAGGTCCGGGGATGGGCCCCAGCATTTT. Translation gives CASSRSGDGPQHF.

This chain joins TRBV7-2 and TRBJ2-1; D gene ambiguous. The CDR3 has 11 amino acids. CDR1 SGHTA and CDR2 FQGNSA come from the germline V gene. Trimming removed 3 bases from V and 10 bases from J, with 7 bases in between. The CDR3 spells CASSFRVEQFF. CDR3 DNA sequence: TGTGCCAGCAGCTTTCGGGTGGAGCAGTTCTTC.

V gene TRBV10-3 combines with J gene TRBJ2-2; perhaps TRBD1 as D (6 bases). V was clipped by 4 bases and J by 2 bases, with 14 bases between them. CDR1 is ENHRY and CDR2 is SYGVKD in the germline V gene. This CDR3 has 16 amino acids. The CDR3 nucleotides are TGTGCCATCAGTGGCCAGACAGGTTCCAACACCGGGGAGCTGTTTTTT. Amino acid sequence: CAISGQTGSNTGELFF.

The V gene is TRBV18, the J gene TRBJ2-1; D is perhaps TRBD2 (6 bases). There are 12 residues in the CDR3. Trimming stripped 3 bases from V and 12 bases from J, with 12 bases between. Per the germline V gene, CDR1 is KGHSH and CDR2 is LQKENI. This chain's CDR3 is CASSPASDWQFF. The CDR3 nucleotides are TGTGCCAGCTCACCTGCTAGCGATTGGCAGTTCTTC.

The V and J genes are TRBV5-4 and TRBJ2-5; D may be TRBD2 (6 bases). From germline, CDR1 is SGHNT and CDR2 YYREEE (reference sequence). V lost 0 bases and J 1 base, leaving 16 bases between the germline ends. The CDR3 sequence is 17 residues long. Here the CDR3 DNA reads TGTGCCAGCAGCTTGGTTCCGGCGGGGCAATTCCAAGAGACCCAGTACTTC. As protein: CASSLVPAGQFQETQYF.

As concerns this clone: Within the sample, other DNA sequences also encode this same CDR3. The rearrangement joins TRBV5-4 to TRBJ2-3; 13 bases are shared with TRBD2. Germline trimming cut 4 bases from V and 5 bases from J; bases unmatched to any gene: 7. Looked up from germline, CDR1 is SGHNT and CDR2 is YYREEE (reference sequence). This CDR3 comprises 16 residues. The CDR3 sequence is CASSTGLAGVIDTQYF. In DNA form, the CDR3 reads TGTGCCAGCAGCACCGGACTAGCGGGGGTGATAGATACGCAGTATTTT.

Details on this clone: This may come from a read error, since a much larger clone is one base off. This chain joins TRBV11-3 and TRBJ1-1, with D tentatively TRBD1 (6 bases). Germline V lookup: CDR1 SGHNT, CDR2 YENEEA. Trimming cost V 0 bases and J 3 bases, with 8 bases left between them. The length of the CDR3 is 14 residues. The CDR3 here is CASSLEGADTEAFF. The CDR3 coding sequence is TGTGCCAGCAGCTTAGAGGGGGCGGACACTGAAGCTTTCTTT.

The gene calls are TRBV11-2 and TRBJ2-7; possibly TRBD2 for D (6 bases). The germline V gene has CDR1 SGHAT and CDR2 FQNNGV. Trimming took off 6 bases at V and 3 bases at J, with 27 bases between the two ends. This CDR3 has 18 residues. The CDR3: CASRHWKEGLERVYEQYF. The CDR3 DNA reads as TGTGCCAGCAGACACTGGAAGGAGGGCCTCGAAAGGGTCTACGAGCAGTACTTC.